A selection of T cell receptor beta chains follows, all from one sample in a study of CD8 T cells in Susac syndrome. TCRdb itself ran the immunoSEQ multiplex PCR reads through MiXCR, one entry per CDR3 protein. The sample records some 95,000 distinct CDR3 sequences, roughly 91% being singletons. The source material was CD8+ T cells from PBMCs. The receptors here all came from a human donor in good health. Both conserved end residues are part of each CDR3. The D gene is left open where the match is weak. The listing skips clone size in some rows; elsewhere it reads once, few, many or a size class.

V: TRBV29-1
size: NA
D: NA
J: TRBJ1-2
DNA: TGCAGCGCCCCAGGTTTTCTGGAAGGCTACACCTTC
CDR3: CSAPGFLEGYTF

V: TRBV7-2
size: NA
D: NA
J: TRBJ2-4
DNA: TGTGCCAGCAGCTTAGTGGGGGGCGGTGACATTCAGTACTTC
CDR3: CASSLVGGGDIQYF

V: TRBV3-1
size: NA
D: NA
J: TRBJ2-1
DNA: TGTGCCAGCAGCCGATCGGGGCCCTACAATGAGCAGTTCTTC
CDR3: CASSRSGPYNEQFF

V: TRBV27
size: NA
D: NA
J: TRBJ2-1
DNA: TGTGCCAGCAGTTTATCCTCCGGTGAGCAGTTCTTC
CDR3: CASSLSSGEQFF

V: TRBV25-1
size: NA
D: NA
J: TRBJ2-3
DNA: TGTGCCAGCAGTGCCCTCATCCGGGACTTGGAGACAGATACGCAGTATTTT
CDR3: CASSALIRDLETDTQYF

V: TRBV7-9
size: NA
D: NA
J: TRBJ2-2
DNA: TGTGCCAGCAGCGCCCGGGCAGGTCCCAACACCGGGGAGCTGTTTTTT
CDR3: CASSARAGPNTGELFF

V: TRBV19
size: once
D: NA
J: TRBJ2-7
DNA: TGTGCCAGTAGGTACGGGCCTAACTACGAGCAGTACTTC
CDR3: CASRYGPNYEQYF

V: TRBV19
size: NA
D: NA
J: TRBJ1-6
DNA: TGTGCCAGTAGTATCGGGACGGACAATTCACCCCTCCACTTT
CDR3: CASSIGTDNSPLHF

V: TRBV7-8
size: NA
D: NA
J: TRBJ2-5
DNA: TGTGCCAGCAGCTTAGCGTCTAGCCCCTCACAAGAGACCCAGTACTTC
CDR3: CASSLASSPSQETQYF

V: TRBV27
size: NA
D: TRBD1
J: TRBJ2-5
DNA: TGTGCCAGCAGCCCCCTAAGGGGGCAGGAGACCCAGTACTTC
CDR3: CASSPLRGQETQYF

V: TRBV7-9
size: NA
D: NA
J: TRBJ2-5
DNA: TGTGCCAGCAGCTTGGTGGTGGAGACCCAGTACTTC
CDR3: CASSLVVETQYF

V: TRBV6-2/TRBV6-3
size: NA
D: NA
J: TRBJ2-2
DNA: TGTGCCAGCAGTTATAAAGAGAACACCGGGGAGCTGTTTTTT
CDR3: CASSYKENTGELFF

V: TRBV11-2
size: NA
D: NA
J: TRBJ2-5
DNA: TGTGCCAGCAGCCGGGACTTCAACCAAGAGACCCAGTACTTC
CDR3: CASSRDFNQETQYF

V: TRBV7-3
size: few
D: TRBD2
J: TRBJ2-3
DNA: TGTGCCAGCAGCTTGGCGGGGGGTAGCACAGATACGCAGTATTTT
CDR3: CASSLAGGSTDTQYF

V: TRBV20-1
size: NA
D: NA
J: TRBJ1-2
DNA: TGCAGTGCTAGAGATCTTAGGGCTAACTATGGCTACACCTTC
CDR3: CSARDLRANYGYTF

V: TRBV20-1
size: NA
D: TRBD1
J: TRBJ2-7
DNA: TGCAGTGCTAGAGATCGGACAGGGGCGTACGAGCAGTACTTC
CDR3: CSARDRTGAYEQYF

V: TRBV5-1
size: NA
D: NA
J: TRBJ2-7
DNA: TGCGCCAGCAGCCCCCCGGGCCTCCAGGGCTCCTACGAGCAGTACTTC
CDR3: CASSPPGLQGSYEQYF

V: TRBV12-5
size: NA
D: NA
J: TRBJ1-1
DNA: TGTGCTAGTGGTTCCGAGAGGGGGGGCACTGAAGCTTTCTTT
CDR3: CASGSERGGTEAFF

V: TRBV27
size: NA
D: NA
J: TRBJ1-2
DNA: TGTGCCAGCAGCTCTGGGGGGGGACATGGCTACACCTTC
CDR3: CASSSGGGHGYTF

V: TRBV9
size: NA
D: NA
J: TRBJ1-6
DNA: TGTGCCAGCAGTAGAACGGCAGCCTCACCCCTCCACTTT
CDR3: CASSRTAASPLHF

V: TRBV7-8
size: NA
D: TRBD1
J: TRBJ1-2
DNA: TGTGCCAGCAGCTTACTTGAGGGGCAGGGGGCCTCCAACTATGGCTACACCTTC
CDR3: CASSLLEGQGASNYGYTF

V: TRBV7-8
size: NA
D: TRBD1
J: TRBJ1-6
DNA: TGTGCCAGCAGCATAGATCCAGGGGGAGAGGAGGATTCACCCCTCCACTTT
CDR3: CASSIDPGGEEDSPLHF

V: TRBV29-1
size: NA
D: TRBD1
J: TRBJ2-7
DNA: TGCAGCGTTGTGGGACAGGGACGCTACGAGCAGTACTTC
CDR3: CSVVGQGRYEQYF

V: TRBV9
size: NA
D: NA
J: TRBJ2-2
DNA: TGTGCCAGCAGCGTAGCGGGTTCCACCGGGGAGCTGTTTTTT
CDR3: CASSVAGSTGELFF

V: TRBV11-2
size: NA
D: NA
J: TRBJ1-1
DNA: TGTGCCAGCAGTCCATTCCCGGGACAACTGAAGGGCACTGAAGCTTTCTTT
CDR3: CASSPFPGQLKGTEAFF

V: TRBV29-1
size: few
D: NA
J: TRBJ2-7
DNA: TGCAGCGTTCTTAGCTCCTACGAGCAGTACTTC
CDR3: CSVLSSYEQYF

V: TRBV27
size: NA
D: NA
J: TRBJ2-5
DNA: TGTGCCAGCAGTAACAGGGCCTCGGCCACCCAGTACTTC
CDR3: CASSNRASATQYF

V: TRBV3-1
size: NA
D: NA
J: TRBJ2-2
DNA: TGTGCCAGCAGCGAGGACATTGCAGCCCCGTCCGGGGAGCTGTTTTTT
CDR3: CASSEDIAAPSGELFF

V: TRBV7-8
size: NA
D: NA
J: TRBJ1-5
DNA: TGTGCCAGCAGCTACCGACAGGGCAATCAGCCCCAGCATTTT
CDR3: CASSYRQGNQPQHF

V: TRBV7-9
size: NA
D: NA
J: TRBJ1-2
DNA: TGTGCCATCTCCGACTATGGCTACACCTTC
CDR3: CAISDYGYTF

V: TRBV7-9
size: NA
D: TRBD1
J: TRBJ1-1
DNA: TGTGCCACGGGACAGGGGAGTACTGAAGCTTTCTTT
CDR3: CATGQGSTEAFF

V: TRBV29-1
size: once
D: TRBD1
J: TRBJ2-5
DNA: TGCAGCGTGGACAGGGGGCAGAAAGAGACCCAGTACTTC
CDR3: CSVDRGQKETQYF

V: TRBV6-5
size: NA
D: TRBD1
J: TRBJ1-5
DNA: TGTGCCAGCAGTTACTCTTCAGGGGGGCTTCAGCCCCAGCATTTT
CDR3: CASSYSSGGLQPQHF

V: TRBV4-1
size: NA
D: NA
J: TRBJ1-3
DNA: TGCGCCAGCAGCCAAGAAAAGGGGGCTGGAAACACCATATATTTT
CDR3: CASSQEKGAGNTIYF

V: TRBV29-1
size: NA
D: NA
J: TRBJ2-1
DNA: TGCAGCGTTGAACCAGTGGACGGAGGGGACAATGAGCAGTTCTTC
CDR3: CSVEPVDGGDNEQFF

V: TRBV5-6
size: NA
D: NA
J: TRBJ2-7
DNA: TGTGCCAGCAGCTTGGACAGATACGAGCAGTACTTC
CDR3: CASSLDRYEQYF

V: TRBV4-1
size: once
D: NA
J: TRBJ2-1
DNA: TGCGCCAGCAGCCAAGGGGGGACGGGGCCATACAATGAGCAGTTCTTC
CDR3: CASSQGGTGPYNEQFF

V: TRBV28
size: once
D: NA
J: TRBJ1-5
DNA: TGTGCCAGCAGTTTTATCGACAGCAATCAGCCCCAGCATTTT
CDR3: CASSFIDSNQPQHF

V: TRBV6-5
size: NA
D: NA
J: TRBJ1-2
DNA: TGTGCCAGCAGTTACTCGAAACAGAACTATGGCTACACCTTC
CDR3: CASSYSKQNYGYTF

V: TRBV9
size: NA
D: TRBD2
J: TRBJ2-7
DNA: TGTGCCAGCAGCGTAGGGACTAGCGGGGGCTACGAGCAGTACTTC
CDR3: CASSVGTSGGYEQYF

V: TRBV6-5
size: NA
D: NA
J: TRBJ2-3
DNA: TGTGCCAGCAGTTCCACCCGGGGCCCAGATACGCAGTATTTT
CDR3: CASSSTRGPDTQYF